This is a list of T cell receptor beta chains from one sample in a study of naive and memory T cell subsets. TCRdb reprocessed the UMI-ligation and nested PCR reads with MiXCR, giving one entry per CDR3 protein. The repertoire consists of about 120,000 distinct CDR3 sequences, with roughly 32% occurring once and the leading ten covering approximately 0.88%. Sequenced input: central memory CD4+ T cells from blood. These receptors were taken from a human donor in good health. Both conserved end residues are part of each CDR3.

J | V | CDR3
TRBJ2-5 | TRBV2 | CASSDNRRETQYF
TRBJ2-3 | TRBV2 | CASRRLSTDTQYF
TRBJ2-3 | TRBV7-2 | CASSQSPSGKQYF
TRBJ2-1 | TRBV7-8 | CASSSRQGNEQFF
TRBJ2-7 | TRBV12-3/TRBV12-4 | CASRASYEQYF
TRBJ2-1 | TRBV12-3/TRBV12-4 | CASSTSGSPNEQFF
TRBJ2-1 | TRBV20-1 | CSARDSTSGRYNEQFF
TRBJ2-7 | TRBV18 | CASSPVVGGNEQYF
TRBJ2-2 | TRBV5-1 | CASSEADNTGELFF
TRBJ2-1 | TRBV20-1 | CSAPPEGWNEQFF
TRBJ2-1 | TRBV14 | CASSQVGGRALNEQFF
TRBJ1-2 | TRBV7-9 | CASSFNRATYTF
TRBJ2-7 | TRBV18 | CASSPPVGDEQYF
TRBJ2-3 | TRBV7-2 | CASSLARARDTQYF
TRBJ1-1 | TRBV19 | CASSIGARRTGMYTEAFF
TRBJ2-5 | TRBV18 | CASSPGGWTQETQYF
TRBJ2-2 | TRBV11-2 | CASSSQGPGELFF
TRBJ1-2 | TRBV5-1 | CASSLDSAGYTF
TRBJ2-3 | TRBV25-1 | CASSAETGSTDTQYF
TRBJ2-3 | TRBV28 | CASSRDGSTDTQYF
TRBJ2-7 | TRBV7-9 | CASSSDRVRVEQYF
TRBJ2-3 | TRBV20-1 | CSARESTDTQYF
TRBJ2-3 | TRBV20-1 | CSARDWERGRGVTDTQYF
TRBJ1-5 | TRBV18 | CASSMRGQGGQPQHF
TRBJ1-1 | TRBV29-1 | CSVVADRNTEAFF
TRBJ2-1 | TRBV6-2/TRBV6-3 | CASSYRSSGSEEQFF
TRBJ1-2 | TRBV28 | CASSLYGGYGYTF
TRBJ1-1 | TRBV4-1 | CASSQDWGSGIEAFF
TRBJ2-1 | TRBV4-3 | CASSQAGGTYEQFF
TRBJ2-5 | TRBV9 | CASSVGGLAGVETQYF
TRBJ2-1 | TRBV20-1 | CSARDLGYNEQFF
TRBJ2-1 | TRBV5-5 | CASSYGLAQNNEQFF
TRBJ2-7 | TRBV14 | CASSQLGQSSYEQYF
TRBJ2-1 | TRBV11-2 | CASSFGGGLNEQFF
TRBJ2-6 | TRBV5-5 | CASSLLIGSGANVLTF
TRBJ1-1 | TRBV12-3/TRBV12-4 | CASTLGQGGGEAFF
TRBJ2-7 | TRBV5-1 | CASSEGQRAHEQYF
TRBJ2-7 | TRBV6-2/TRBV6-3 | CASRWGQISREQYF
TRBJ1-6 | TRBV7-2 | CASSLGQGVNSPLHF
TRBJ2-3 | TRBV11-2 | CASSASGGTDTQYF
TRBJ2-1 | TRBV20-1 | CSARDLSSGSRVYNEQFF
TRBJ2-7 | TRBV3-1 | CASSRTGSYEQYF